The clone carrying this TCR beta chain was seen a single time. What it recognizes is unknown. This CDR3 comprises 17 residues. J lost 5 bases, V lost 7 bases, and 15 bases had no gene match. Germline lookup yields CDR1 SEHNR and CDR2 FQNEAQ (reference sequence). This entry comes from a study of shared clonotypes between healthy human individuals. Original analysis: Junction-only sequences without quality scores were provided by ImmunoSEQ, so filtering was different. Measured with immunoSEQ multiplex PCR; TCRdb has only the in-frame clones, and not every one. That table gives V, J and clone size, and the DNA gave D and trimming. Of over a million clones listed, roughly 97% are singletons. Findings and limits, study-wide: Larger estimated richness was generally seen in naive subsets than in memory subsets.

The source material was naive CD4+ T cells sorted from blood. Subset of the sample: CD45RA+ positively selected. The chain recombines TRBV7-9 with TRBJ2-2, with 8 bases aligning to TRBD2. This receptor was obtained from a man aged 25 to 40 in good health. The CDR3 nucleotides read TGTGCCAGCAACACCCCTCGGACTAGCTGGGGTACCGGGGAGCTGTTTTTT. Translation gives CASNTPRTSWGTGELFF.